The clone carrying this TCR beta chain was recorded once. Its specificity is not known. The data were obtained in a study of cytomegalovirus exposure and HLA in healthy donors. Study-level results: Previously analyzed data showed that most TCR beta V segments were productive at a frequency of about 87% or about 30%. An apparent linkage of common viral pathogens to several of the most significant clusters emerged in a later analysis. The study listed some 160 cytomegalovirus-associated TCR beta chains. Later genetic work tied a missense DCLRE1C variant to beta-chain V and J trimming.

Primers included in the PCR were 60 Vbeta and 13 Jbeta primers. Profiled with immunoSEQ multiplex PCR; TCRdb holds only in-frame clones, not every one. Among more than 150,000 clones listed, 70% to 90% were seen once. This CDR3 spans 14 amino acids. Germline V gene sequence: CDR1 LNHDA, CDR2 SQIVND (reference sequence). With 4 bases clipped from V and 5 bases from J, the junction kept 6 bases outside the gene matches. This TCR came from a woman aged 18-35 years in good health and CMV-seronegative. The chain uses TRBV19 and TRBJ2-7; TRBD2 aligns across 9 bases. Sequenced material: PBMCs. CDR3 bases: TGTGCCAGTAGTAAGGGACTAGCCGGTGACGAGCAGTACTTC. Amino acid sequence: CASSKGLAGDEQYF.